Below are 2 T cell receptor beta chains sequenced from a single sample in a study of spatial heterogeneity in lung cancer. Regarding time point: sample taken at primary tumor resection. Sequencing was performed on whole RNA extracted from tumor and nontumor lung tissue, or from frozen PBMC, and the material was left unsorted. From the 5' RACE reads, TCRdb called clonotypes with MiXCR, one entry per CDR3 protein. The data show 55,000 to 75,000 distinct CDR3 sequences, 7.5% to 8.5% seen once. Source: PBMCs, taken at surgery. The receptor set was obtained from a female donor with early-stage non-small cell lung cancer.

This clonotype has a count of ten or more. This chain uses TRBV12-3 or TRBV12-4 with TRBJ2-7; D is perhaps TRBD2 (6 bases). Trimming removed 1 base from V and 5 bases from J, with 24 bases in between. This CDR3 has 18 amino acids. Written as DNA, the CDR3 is TGTGCCAGCAGTTTAGAGCGTGGCACCTCGGGGCGGGGAGACGAGCAGTACGTC. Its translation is CASSLERGTSGRGDEQYV.

CDR3 protein: CASMLNTEAFF. CDR3 sequence (DNA): TGTGCCAGCATGTTGAACACTGAAGCTTTCTTT. This chain links TRBV12-3 or TRBV12-4 with TRBJ1-1; D gene ambiguous. CDR3 size: 11 residues. V lost 7 bases to trimming and J lost 0 bases, with 3 bases between them.